The 5 T cell receptor beta chains below all came from one sample that was sequenced in a study of PD-L1 blockade in urothelial cancer. The table came from immunoSEQ multiplex PCR; TCRdb's copy has only in-frame clones and leaves some out. The sample yields about 36,000 clones, 35% to 40% seen once. The sample was tumor tissue, taken before atezolizumab (anti-PD-L1) treatment. The receptors come from a man aged 60 to 75 with urothelial cancer.

The CDR3 nucleotides are TGTGCCAGTAGACCATCGGCGCAGCGAACGAACACTGAAGCTTTCTTT. Encoded protein: CASRPSAQRTNTEAFF. The chain combines TRBV19 with TRBJ1-1; no clear D. The CDR3 has 16 residues. Germline-derived CDR1 and CDR2 are LNHDA and SQIVND (reference sequence). Trimming took off 6 bases at V and 1 base at J, with 18 bases between the two ends.

The chain joins TRBV28 to TRBJ1-2; D is uncertain. The CDR3 length is 14 residues. CDR1 and CDR2 from the germline V gene are MDHEN and SYDVKM. V was clipped by 7 bases and J by 4 bases, with 16 bases between them. CDR3 protein: CASIKRGSVYGYTF. As DNA, the CDR3 is TGTGCCAGCATAAAAAGAGGGTCAGTCTATGGCTACACCTTC.

The chain joins TRBV19 to TRBJ1-1; tentatively, D is TRBD1 (5 bases). Germline-derived CDR1 and CDR2 are LNHDA and SQIVND (reference sequence). This CDR3 region has 15 residues. Trimming shortened V by 4 bases and J by 3 bases, and 15 bases separated the two germline ends. For the CDR3, the DNA is TGTGCCAGTAGTAAAGAGCTTCCGGGGGACACTGAAGCTTTCTTT. Translation gives CASSKELPGDTEAFF.

CDR3 loop: CASSIRGATEAFF. The DNA of the CDR3 is TGTGCCAGTAGTATTCGGGGGGCTACTGAAGCTTTCTTT. This rearrangement joins TRBV19 to TRBJ1-1; the D gene is possibly TRBD1 (6 bases). Trimming removed 3 bases at V and 5 bases at J, with 10 bases between. The CDR3 extends over 13 amino acids. Germline V lookup: CDR1 LNHDA, CDR2 SQIVND (reference sequence).

The rearrangement joins TRBV19 to TRBJ2-1, with 15 positions matching TRBD2. The CDR3 length is 16 residues. CDR1 and CDR2 from the germline V gene are LNHDA and SQIVND (reference sequence). The V segment lost 4 bases and the J segment 8 bases; nucleotides outside the gene matches: 6. Here the CDR3 reads CASSTRGTSGRYEQFF. The CDR3 nucleotides are TGTGCCAGTAGTACGAGAGGGACTAGCGGGAGGTATGAGCAGTTCTTC.